Included here is one T cell receptor beta chain sequence, with context. Its antigen remains unknown. The study profiled TCR beta VDJ and CDR3 using genomic DNA as template. MiXCR was run by TCRdb on the reads, yielding one entry per CDR3 protein. This sample has about 210,000 distinct CDR3 sequences, with about 59% found just once. This sample was taken from a study of CD8+CD57+ T cells in acquired aplastic anemia. Overall study context: Each DNA sample taken from sorted CD4+ and CD8+ cells came to about 3.2 ug on average. Whole-study findings and limits: Patients were compared with controls for CD8+ Simpson's diversity, and no significant difference emerged. Fewer than 35 shared CD8+ CDR3s appeared highly expressed within patients' immunodominant clones.

The TCR sequence derives from a human donor in good health. Sequencing was carried out using sorted CD4+, CD8+, or CD8+CD57+ T cells (not recorded which) from PBMCs.

This CDR3 reads CASSLSTSVADTQYF. The CDR3 DNA sequence: TGTGCCAGCAGCCTTTCTACGTCAGTTGCAGATACGCAGTATTTT. The rearrangement uses TRBV7-2 and TRBJ2-3; D unclear. V lost 5 bases and J 4 bases, leaving 16 bases between the germline ends. The germline gives CDR1 SGHTA, CDR2 FQGNSA. This CDR3 has 15 residues.